Below, 21 T cell receptor beta chains from the same sample are listed, as sequenced in a study of blood T cell repertoires in COVID-19. Profiled with immunoSEQ multiplex PCR; TCRdb holds only in-frame clones, not every one. The profile shows roughly 310,000 clones, 90% of them singletons. Sequencing input: peripheral blood. The receptors here all came from a woman in her twenties or thirties with COVID-19, enrolled during active disease.

The V call is TRBV6-1, the J call TRBJ1-5; 10 bases line up with TRBD1. Per the germline V gene, CDR1 is MNHNS and CDR2 is SASEGT. V lost 4 bases to trimming and J lost 6 bases; unmatched junction nucleotides: 9. The CDR3 totals 16 residues. The CDR3 region has the DNA TGTGCCAGCAGTGGACAGGGGGCATTGCTAGGTCAGCCCCAGCATTTT. Translation: CASSGQGALLGQPQHF.

The CDR3 DNA reads TGTGCCAGTAGTTCACAACAGGGGTCCTACAATGAGCAGTTCTTC. Its translation is CASSSQQGSYNEQFF. The genes are TRBV19 and TRBJ2-1, with 7 nucleotides matching TRBD1. CDR1 is LNHDA and CDR2 is SQIVND in the germline V gene (reference sequence). The V segment lost 5 bases and the J segment 1 base; nucleotides outside the gene matches: 5. This CDR3 region has 15 residues.

The chain couples TRBV7-9 to TRBJ2-1; TRBD2 matches 14 bases. Germline values: CDR1 SEHNR, CDR2 FQNEAQ (reference sequence). CDR3 length: 18 amino acids. After removal of 5 bases from V and 5 bases from J, the junction contained 11 bases not matched to a gene. CDR3 nucleotides: TGTGCCAGCAGCCCCCGACTAGCGGGAGGGCGGGAGCACAATGAGCAGTTCTTC. It codes for CASSPRLAGGREHNEQFF.

The gene calls are TRBV7-8 and TRBJ2-1; 14 bases align to TRBD2. The length of the CDR3 is 18 residues. The trim removed 2 bases at V and 16 bases at J, leaving 19 bases unmatched. Germline assignment: CDR1 SGHVS and CDR2 FQNEAQ. CDR3 DNA: TGTGCCAGCAGCTTAAATACCGGGACTAGCGGGAGAATTTTCGCCCAATTCTTC. Translated, it gives CASSLNTGTSGRIFAQFF. The full variable domain, rest sourced from reference TRBV7-8 and TRBJ2-1, is GAGVSQSPRYKVAKRGQDVALRCDPISGHVSLFWYQQALGQGPEFLTYFQNEAQLDKSGLPSDRFFAERPEGSVSTLKIQRTQQEDSAVYLCASSLNTGTSGRIFAQFFGPGTRLTVL.

The chain has TRBV7-8 and TRBJ2-1; D perhaps matches TRBD1 (6 bases). CDR1 SGHVS and CDR2 FQNEAQ come from the germline V gene. Trimming left V 1 base short and J 0 bases short, with 10 bases between. This CDR3 has 16 amino acids. This CDR3 reads CASSLGTGSSYNEQFF. The CDR3 DNA reads TGTGCCAGCAGCTTAGGCACAGGGAGCTCCTACAATGAGCAGTTCTTC.

The DNA of the CDR3 is TGTGCCAGCAGCCCCGGGGGGTTTGAGCAGTTCTTC. It encodes CASSPGGFEQFF. V and J are TRBV12-3 or TRBV12-4 and TRBJ2-1, with 7 bases fitting TRBD2. The CDR3 is 12 residues long. Trimming cost V 6 bases and J 9 bases; bases outside gene matches: 5.

CDR3 DNA sequence: TGTGCCAGCAGGGGACAGGGCGCCGGGGAGCTGTTTTTT. It codes for CASRGQGAGELFF. The rearrangement joins TRBV2 to TRBJ2-2, with 9 bases identical to TRBD1. V lost 6 bases and J lost 6; bases outside the gene matches: 2. CDR3 size: 13 residues. Germline V gene data show CDR1 as SNHLY and CDR2 as FYNNEI.

A few counts support this clone. The rearrangement uses TRBV9 and TRBJ1-3; D possibly corresponds to TRBD1 (6 bases). V lost 4 bases, J lost 4 bases, and 18 bases lay in between. Germline CDR1 reads SGDLS; CDR2 reads YYNGEE. The CDR3 is made up of 16 amino acids. CDR3 DNA: TGTGCCAGCAGCCCCCGGGGAGGGGGATCCGGAAACACCATATATTTT. It codes for CASSPRGGGSGNTIYF.

This rearrangement joins TRBV12-3 or TRBV12-4 to TRBJ1-2, with a tentative D call TRBD1 (6 bases). Trimming shortened V by 1 base and J by 5 bases, and 8 bases separated the two germline ends. The CDR3 loop spans 13 amino acids. CDR3 DNA: TGTGCCAGCAGTTTAGTACAGGGTTATGGCTACACCTTC. It codes for CASSLVQGYGYTF.

The chain is built from TRBV7-3 and TRBJ1-2, with D perhaps TRBD1 (6 bases). Looked up from germline, CDR1 is SGHTA and CDR2 is FQGTGA. The V and J ends lost 2 bases and 5 bases respectively, with 12 bases between them. CDR3 length: 14 amino acids. CDR3 sequence (DNA): TGTGCCAGCAGCTTAGACGGGGGGCAATATGGCTACACCTTC. Its protein product is CASSLDGGQYGYTF.

The chain combines TRBV29-1 with TRBJ2-1; weak D call: TRBD2 (7 bases). V was pared by 5 bases and J by 7 bases, with 21 bases between. CDR3 length: 15 amino acids. Germline-derived CDR1 and CDR2 are SQVTM and ANQGSEA. The CDR3 coding sequence is TGCAGCGTTCTACGGGACATCGAAGCGGGGAATGAGCAGTTCTTC. As protein: CSVLRDIEAGNEQFF.

The V and J genes are TRBV7-8 and TRBJ1-5, with a weak D call TRBD1 (5 bases). Germline CDR1 and CDR2: SGHVS and FQNEAQ. This CDR3 comprises 15 residues. V was pared by 5 bases and J by 4 bases, with 15 bases between. CDR3 sequence: CASSPRDGGNQPQHF. The CDR3 bases are TGTGCCAGCAGCCCCCGGGACGGAGGGAATCAGCCCCAGCATTTT.

Notes on this clone: The same CDR3 also results from other DNA sequences found in this sample. The chain is built from TRBV18 and TRBJ1-1, with no clear D. This CDR3 comprises 13 residues. The ends were cut back, 3 bases at V and 2 bases at J, with 7 bases in the middle. Looked up from germline, CDR1 is KGHSH and CDR2 is LQKENI. CDR3 protein: CASSPSVNTEAFF. The CDR3, as DNA: TGTGCCAGCTCACCGAGTGTAAACACTGAAGCTTTCTTT.

The chain uses TRBV19 and TRBJ2-3, with 9 bases fitting TRBD2. CDR1 LNHDA and CDR2 SQIVND come from the germline V gene (reference sequence). CDR3 length equals 14 residues. The J segment lost 8 bases and the V segment lost 4 bases, leaving 7 bases of the junction unmatched. The chain's CDR3 is CASSTREGRGTQYF. The CDR3 DNA reads TGTGCCAGTAGTACGCGGGAGGGCCGGGGTACGCAGTATTTT.

The chain has TRBV12-3 or TRBV12-4 and TRBJ1-6; TRBD1 matches at 7 bases. V lost 6 bases to trimming and J lost 11 bases; unmatched junction nucleotides: 7. The CDR3 runs 13 residues. The DNA for the CDR3 is TGTGCCAGCAGCCAAGACAGGGACCCACCCCTCCACTTT. Translating it yields CASSQDRDPPLHF.

This clone was seen more than once but under ten times. This chain joins TRBV3-1 (or the pseudogene TRBV3-2) and TRBJ1-5; D is undetermined. CDR3 size: 14 residues. CDR1 is LGHDT, CDR2 YNNKEL, per germline (reference sequence). V was trimmed by 2 bases and J by 5 bases, leaving 10 bases between them. The CDR3 sequence: CASSQFAGDQPQHF. The CDR3 DNA sequence: TGTGCCAGCAGCCAATTTGCAGGTGATCAGCCCCAGCATTTT.

J is TRBJ2-2 and V is TRBV5-4; D is perhaps TRBD2 (5 bases). V was pared by 3 bases and J by 4 bases, with 19 bases between. This CDR3 region has 17 residues. Germline-derived CDR1 and CDR2 are SGHNT and YYREEE (reference sequence). The CDR3 protein is CASSSPRAGSGTGELFF. The CDR3 DNA sequence: TGTGCCAGCAGCTCCCCCCGTGCGGGCTCTGGCACCGGGGAGCTGTTTTTT.

This clone was seen only once. This chain uses TRBV5-4 with TRBJ1-2, with a possible D match to TRBD1 (6 bases). Trimming shortened V by 0 bases and J by 9 bases, and 18 bases separated the two germline ends. The CDR3 consists of 15 residues. CDR1 is SGHNT and CDR2 is YYREEE in the germline V gene (reference sequence). For the CDR3, the DNA is TGTGCCAGCAGCTTGGCCAGGCAGGGGAAGGGGAGCTACACCTTC. Its protein is CASSLARQGKGSYTF.

The chain links TRBV2 to TRBJ1-5; TRBD1 is a possible D gene (5 bases). The germline V gene has CDR1 SNHLY and CDR2 FYNNEI. The CDR3 is made up of 13 amino acids. Trimming left V 9 bases short and J 6 bases short, with 15 bases between. The CDR3 nucleotides are TGTGCCAGTAGGAGGGAGGGGAGTCAGCCCCAGCATTTT. Translated: CASRREGSQPQHF.

The chain has TRBV20-1 and TRBJ2-2; D possibly corresponds to TRBD1 (5 bases). The CDR3 totals 11 residues. Trimming took off 5 bases at V and 7 bases at J, with 8 bases between the two ends. Germline V lookup: CDR1 DFQATT, CDR2 SNEGSKA (reference sequence). This CDR3 reads CSAADNGELFF. CDR3 coding DNA: TGCAGTGCTGCGGACAACGGGGAGCTGTTTTTT.

The chain is built from TRBV5-1 and TRBJ1-2; maybe TRBD1 (6 bases). V lost 2 bases and J lost 4, with 15 bases in between. CDR1 and CDR2 from the germline V gene are SGHRS and YFSETQ. CDR3 size: 15 residues. The CDR3 protein is CASSFRPGVIYGYTF. In nucleotides, the CDR3 is TGCGCCAGCAGCTTCCGTCCAGGGGTAATCTATGGCTACACCTTC.